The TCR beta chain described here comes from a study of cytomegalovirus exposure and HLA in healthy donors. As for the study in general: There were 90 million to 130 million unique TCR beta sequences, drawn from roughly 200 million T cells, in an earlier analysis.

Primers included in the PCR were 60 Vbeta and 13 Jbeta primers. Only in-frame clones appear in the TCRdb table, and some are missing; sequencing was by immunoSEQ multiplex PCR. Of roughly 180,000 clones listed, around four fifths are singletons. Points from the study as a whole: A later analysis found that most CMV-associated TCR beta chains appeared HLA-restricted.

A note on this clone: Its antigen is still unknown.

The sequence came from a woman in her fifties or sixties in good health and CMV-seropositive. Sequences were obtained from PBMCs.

CDR3 bases: TGTGCCAGCAGGTCAGGAAACATTCAGTACTTC. It codes for CASRSGNIQYF. The V call is TRBV6-5, the J call TRBJ2-4; D is uncertain. Trimming removed 6 bases at V and 6 bases at J, with 6 bases between. The CDR3 runs 11 residues. Germline V gene sequence: CDR1 MNHEY, CDR2 SVGAGI.